This T cell receptor (beta chain) was profiled in a study of blood T cells in healthy people across ages. Worth noting for this clonotype: The antigen remains undetermined. A much larger clone differs by one base, so this may be a read error.

The CDR3 contains 12 residues. Study findings and constraints: Naive CD4+ cell counts and diversity both ran higher in long-lived than in aged donors. A strong correlation was seen between TCR beta diversity and naive T cell percentage. Roughly linear age-related decline in beta diversity appeared, significant by age 40.

The authors ran a second PCR of about 6 to 11 cycles using a sample-barcoded 5' primer and a J-beta primer mix. A template-switch adaptor containing 12 random nucleotides labeled each cDNA molecule. Each CDR3 protein is one row after TCRdb ran MiXCR on the 5' RACE reads. The sample has hundreds of thousands of distinct CDR3 sequences, 45% to 60% seen once. The sequenced sample was blood. The genes are TRBV12-3 or TRBV12-4 and TRBJ2-5; no reliable D call. This TCR was sampled from a man in his 60s in good health. DNA of the CDR3: TGTGCCATCAGTTTAAGAGAAGAGACCCAGTACTTC. Its translation is CAISLREETQYF.